Given below is one TCR beta chain in context. As yet, its antigen is unknown. This specimen belongs to a study of cytomegalovirus exposure and HLA in healthy donors. Study summary: An analysis done earlier identified about 120 million unique TCR beta sequences from approximately 200 million T cells.

The CDR3 spans 15 residues. V gave up 5 bases and J gave up 3 bases, with 13 bases separating them. The germline V gene has CDR1 SGHTA and CDR2 FQGNSA. Study-wide points: In vitro experiments confirmed that a few CMV-associated chains were specific for CMV antigens. The availability of immune exposure information extended only to CMV serostatus.

The PCR ran on 60 Vbeta and 13 Jbeta primers. Assay: immunoSEQ multiplex PCR; the TCRdb copy retains only in-frame clones and omits some. The data hold about 57,000 clones, with around 84% observed a single time. The rearrangement uses TRBV7-2 and TRBJ2-2, with D maybe TRBD1 (6 bases). Specimen: PBMCs. This TCR was recovered from a male donor in good health and CMV-seronegative. This CDR3 is CASSPGRGDTGELFF. CDR3 DNA: TGTGCCAGCAGCCCCGGCAGGGGTGACACCGGGGAGCTGTTTTTT.